This T cell receptor beta chain derives from a study of shared clonotypes between healthy human individuals. V lost 3 bases and J 5 bases, leaving 13 bases between the germline ends. Germline V gene data show CDR1 as SGHTA and CDR2 as FQGNSA. The CDR3 extends over 14 amino acids. Method: immunoSEQ multiplex PCR; TCRdb's copy keeps in-frame clones and lacks some. The data contain roughly 2.4 million clones, approximately 96% of them singletons. The chain has TRBV7-2 and TRBJ2-5; D call uncertain. Sequencing was carried out using naive CD4+ T cells sorted from blood. The subset is: CD45RA+ positively selected. The sequence was obtained from a man in his late teens or twenties in good health. The CDR3 coding sequence is TGTGCCAGCAGCTTGGACCAAGCATCGGAGACCCAGTACTTC. Translated, it gives CASSLDQASETQYF. The full variable domain, rest sourced from reference TRBV7-2 and TRBJ2-5, is GAGVSQSPSNKVTEKGKDVELRCDPISGHTALYWYRQSLGQGLEFLIYFQGNSAPDKSGLPSDRFSAERTGGSVSTLTIQRTQQEDSAVYLCASSLDQASETQYFGPGTRLLVL.